The 8 T cell receptor beta chains given below trace back to one sample, sequenced in a study of blood T cell repertoires in COVID-19. Some clones are missing from TCRdb's copy, which holds only in-frame ones; the method was immunoSEQ multiplex PCR. The sample lists about 200,000 clones; nearly 90% were seen once. The specimen was PBMCs or T cells enriched from blood (not recorded which). Source of these receptors: a woman aged 25 to 39 with acute COVID-19.

The gene calls are TRBV5-1 and TRBJ1-1; TRBD1 is a possible D gene (5 bases). The CDR3 spans 15 residues. The ends were cut back, 4 bases at V and 1 base at J, with 14 bases in the middle. The germline V gene encodes CDR1 SGHRS and CDR2 YFSETQ. This CDR3 is CASSLSVGQNTEAFF. CDR3 nucleotides: TGCGCCAGCAGCCTTTCAGTAGGACAGAACACTGAAGCTTTCTTT. The full variable domain, rest sourced from reference TRBV5-1 and TRBJ1-1, is KAGVTQTPRYLIKTRGQQVTLSCSPISGHRSVSWYQQTPGQGLQFLFEYFSETQRNKGNFPGRFSGRQFSNSRSEMNVSTLELGDSALYLCASSLSVGQNTEAFFGQGTRLTVV.

The chain joins TRBV3-1 (or the pseudogene TRBV3-2) to TRBJ1-3; 12 positions match TRBD1. V lost 3 bases to trimming and J lost 1 base; unmatched junction nucleotides: 10. Germline values: CDR1 LGHDT, CDR2 YNNKEL (reference sequence). The CDR3 covers 19 residues. The CDR3 nucleotides read TGTGCCAGCAGCCACCGGGACAGGGGGCGGCTGGATTCTGGAAACACCATATATTTT. Translation: CASSHRDRGRLDSGNTIYF.

The chain links TRBV28 to TRBJ1-5; D not resolved. V was cut by 7 bases and J by 2 bases, with 9 bases left in between. This CDR3 has 13 amino acids. Germline loops: CDR1 MDHEN, CDR2 SYDVKM. The CDR3 here is CASNYLGNQPQHF. The CDR3 DNA follows: TGTGCCAGCAACTATCTCGGCAATCAGCCCCAGCATTTT.

In nucleotides, the CDR3 is TGCAGCGTTGAGCTGTATAGCGGGGGCGATCCCTACGAGCAGTACTTC. Protein: CSVELYSGGDPYEQYF. The chain joins TRBV29-1 to TRBJ2-7; TRBD2 matches 9 bases. The ends lost 3 bases at V and 2 bases at J; junction bases unmatched: 11. The CDR3 covers 16 residues. Germline values: CDR1 SQVTM, CDR2 ANQGSEA.

CDR3 coding DNA: TGTGCCAGCCGTTACAGGGCCGGACAGCCCCAGCATTTT. Translated, it gives CASRYRAGQPQHF. The chain couples TRBV28 to TRBJ1-5, with D perhaps matching TRBD1 (6 bases). The CDR3 extends over 13 amino acids. V lost 8 bases and J lost 7, with 15 bases in between. Looked up from germline, CDR1 is MDHEN and CDR2 is SYDVKM.

The chain uses TRBV15 and TRBJ1-5; D remains ambiguous. CDR3 size: 15 residues. CDR1 LNHNV and CDR2 YYDKDF come from the germline V gene (reference sequence). Trimming removed 0 bases at V and 7 bases at J, with 13 bases between. CDR3 residues: CATSRDREGAQPQHF. In nucleotides, the CDR3 is TGTGCCACCAGCAGAGATCGCGAGGGCGCCCAGCCCCAGCATTTT.

The CDR3 region is CASSDDVAGSYEQYF. The CDR3 coding sequence is TGTGCCAGCAGCGACGACGTGGCGGGGTCCTACGAGCAGTACTTC. The chain uses TRBV2 and TRBJ2-7; perhaps TRBD2 as D (6 bases). Trimming took 6 bases from V and 1 from J, leaving 16 bases between them. Germline V gene lookup returns CDR1 SNHLY and CDR2 FYNNEI. The CDR3 has 15 amino acids.

The chain is built from TRBV7-2 and TRBJ2-5; D may be TRBD2 (7 bases). CDR1 is SGHTA and CDR2 is FQGNSA in the germline V gene. This CDR3 comprises 14 residues. V lost 4 bases, J lost 5 bases, and 14 bases lay in between. The CDR3 reads CASSSSWGGETQYF. CDR3 coding DNA: TGTGCCAGCAGCTCCTCTTGGGGGGGCGAGACCCAGTACTTC.